Sequencing of this T cell receptor (beta chain) was carried out in a study of CD8 T cells in Susac syndrome. The authors reverse transcribed roughly 0.5 to 1 ug RNA with random hexamers. One entry per CDR3 protein, called by TCRdb with MiXCR from the immunoSEQ multiplex PCR reads. The data contain 150,000 or so distinct CDR3 sequences, roughly 94% of them seen just once; the ten biggest clones take up more than 0.14%. The V gene lost 1 base and the J gene lost 0 bases, with 13 bases spanning the gap. Germline loops: CDR1 DFQATT, CDR2 SNEGSKA (reference sequence). The CDR3 totals 16 residues. Sequenced sample: CD4+ T cells from PBMCs. This clonotype was obtained from a human donor with Susac syndrome. The chain joins TRBV20-1 to TRBJ2-1; D gene uncertain. The CDR3 protein is CSARVPASGSYNEQFF. Written as DNA, the CDR3 is TGCAGTGCTAGAGTTCCGGCTAGTGGCTCCTACAATGAGCAGTTCTTC.